The rows below give T cell receptor beta chains drawn from one sample of a study of T cell responses to AZD1222 COVID-19 vaccine. Data came from immunoSEQ multiplex PCR; TCRdb stores just in-frame clones and leaves some out. Altogether 150,000 to 200,000 clones are present, approximately 90% being singletons, with the ten largest covering approximately 0.98%. The sample here was peripheral blood, taken on day 0 of AZD1222 vaccination. These receptors came from an adult in good health. Each CDR3 is given with its conserved first and last residue. The order of the fields is D gene, V gene, J gene, CDR3 length, clone size, CDR3 protein, CDR3 DNA. A D gene is named only where the DNA matches it firmly. The size entry is marked missing in some rows and otherwise reads once, few, many or a size class.

d_gene: TRBD2; v_gene: TRBV6-4; j_gene: TRBJ2-7; len: 14; abundance: NA; CDR3aa: CASSPSGSVHEQYF; CDR3nt: TGTGCCAGCAGTCCTAGCGGGAGTGTCCACGAGCAGTACTTC
d_gene: TRBD1; v_gene: TRBV19; j_gene: TRBJ1-1; len: 18; abundance: NA; CDR3aa: CASSIDRAGTANLAEAFF; CDR3nt: TGTGCCAGTAGTATAGATCGGGCCGGGACAGCTAACCTCGCGGAGGCTTTCTTT
d_gene: NA; v_gene: TRBV7-3; j_gene: TRBJ1-2; len: 13; abundance: once; CDR3aa: CASSLDVNYGYTF; CDR3nt: TGTGCCAGCAGCCTTGACGTTAACTATGGCTACACCTTC
d_gene: NA; v_gene: TRBV28; j_gene: TRBJ1-3; len: 13; abundance: NA; CDR3aa: CASTPDGRNTIYF; CDR3nt: TGTGCCAGCACCCCGGACGGCCGAAACACCATATATTTT
d_gene: NA; v_gene: TRBV9; j_gene: TRBJ1-2; len: 15; abundance: NA; CDR3aa: CASSTYTGGADGYTF; CDR3nt: TGTGCCAGCAGCACCTACACGGGGGGGGCCGATGGCTACACCTTC
d_gene: NA; v_gene: TRBV7-2; j_gene: TRBJ2-1; len: 14; abundance: NA; CDR3aa: CASSPSGGGYEQFF; CDR3nt: TGTGCCAGCAGCCCTAGTGGGGGGGGCTATGAGCAGTTCTTC
d_gene: TRBD1; v_gene: TRBV27; j_gene: TRBJ1-2; len: 12; abundance: NA; CDR3aa: CASSPTGDGYTF; CDR3nt: TGTGCCAGCAGTCCTACAGGGGATGGCTACACCTTC
d_gene: NA; v_gene: TRBV27; j_gene: TRBJ1-1; len: 15; abundance: NA; CDR3aa: CASSPGTKGNTEAFF; CDR3nt: TGTGCCAGCAGTCCTGGGACAAAGGGGAACACTGAAGCTTTCTTT
d_gene: TRBD2; v_gene: TRBV7-3; j_gene: TRBJ2-1; len: 17; abundance: NA; CDR3aa: CASSLIGETSGYNEQFF; CDR3nt: TGTGCCAGCAGCTTAATCGGCGAGACTAGCGGTTACAATGAGCAGTTCTTC
d_gene: NA; v_gene: TRBV19; j_gene: TRBJ1-2; len: 13; abundance: NA; CDR3aa: CASNWRQGYGYTF; CDR3nt: TGTGCCAGTAATTGGAGGCAGGGATATGGCTACACCTTC
d_gene: NA; v_gene: TRBV21-1; j_gene: TRBJ1-5; len: 18; abundance: NA; CDR3aa: CASSLSGFKWESNQPQHF; CDR3nt: TGTGCCAGCAGCCTTTCAGGCTTCAAGTGGGAGAGCAATCAGCCCCAGCATTTT
d_gene: NA; v_gene: TRBV9; j_gene: TRBJ2-1; len: 15; abundance: NA; CDR3aa: CASSAVRGVYNEQFF; CDR3nt: TGTGCCAGCAGCGCGGTGAGGGGGGTTTACAATGAGCAGTTCTTC
d_gene: NA; v_gene: TRBV7-2; j_gene: TRBJ2-7; len: 13; abundance: NA; CDR3aa: CASSLTPAYEQYF; CDR3nt: TGTGCCAGCAGCTTAACGCCAGCTTACGAGCAGTACTTC
d_gene: NA; v_gene: TRBV2; j_gene: TRBJ1-2; len: 14; abundance: NA; CDR3aa: CASSEWKTVYGYTF; CDR3nt: TGTGCCAGCAGTGAATGGAAGACCGTCTATGGCTACACCTTC
d_gene: TRBD1; v_gene: TRBV7-9; j_gene: TRBJ2-2; len: 16; abundance: once; CDR3aa: CASRWAGTVNTGELFF; CDR3nt: TGTGCCAGCAGGTGGGCTGGGACAGTAAACACCGGGGAGCTGTTTTTT
d_gene: NA; v_gene: TRBV7-8; j_gene: TRBJ2-1; len: 15; abundance: NA; CDR3aa: CASSLIPGGYNEQFF; CDR3nt: TGTGCCAGCAGCTTAATCCCAGGCGGATACAATGAGCAGTTCTTC
d_gene: NA; v_gene: TRBV5-6; j_gene: TRBJ1-2; len: 14; abundance: NA; CDR3aa: CASSTKDSYYGYTF; CDR3nt: TGTGCCAGCAGCACAAAGGACAGCTACTATGGCTACACCTTC
d_gene: NA; v_gene: TRBV24-1; j_gene: TRBJ2-1; len: 16; abundance: NA; CDR3aa: CATSDYVGRGNNEQFF; CDR3nt: TGTGCCACCAGTGATTATGTGGGGAGGGGGAACAATGAGCAGTTCTTC
d_gene: NA; v_gene: TRBV7-2; j_gene: TRBJ2-3; len: 17; abundance: NA; CDR3aa: CASSLAGTSGGTDTQYF; CDR3nt: TGTGCCAGCAGCTTAGCCGGGACCTCCGGGGGAACAGATACGCAGTATTTT
d_gene: TRBD1; v_gene: TRBV29-1; j_gene: TRBJ2-1; len: 14; abundance: NA; CDR3aa: CSGRDRGTYNEQFF; CDR3nt: TGCAGCGGCCGAGACAGGGGGACGTACAATGAGCAGTTCTTC
d_gene: TRBD1; v_gene: TRBV2; j_gene: TRBJ2-2; len: 14; abundance: NA; CDR3aa: CASTPRTGPGELFF; CDR3nt: TGTGCCAGCACCCCGAGGACAGGGCCCGGGGAGCTGTTTTTT
d_gene: TRBD1; v_gene: TRBV7-9; j_gene: TRBJ1-3; len: 15; abundance: NA; CDR3aa: CASSSIRGPGNTIYF; CDR3nt: TGTGCCAGCAGCTCAATTAGGGGGCCTGGAAACACCATATATTTT